One sample yielded the 21 T cell receptor beta chains listed below, sequenced in a study of response to subunit inactivated influenza vaccine. From the RT-PCR reads, TCRdb called clonotypes with MiXCR, one entry per CDR3 protein. Among 700,000 to 900,000 distinct CDR3 sequences listed, around 20% were seen once. The material sequenced was PBMCs from blood, taken 5 days after vaccination. All receptors derive from a man over 45 who received an inactivated influenza vaccine.

This clonotype was seen only a few times. This chain connects TRBV12-3 or TRBV12-4 to TRBJ2-3; D is unclear. This CDR3 has 13 residues. V gave up 5 bases and J gave up 4 bases, with 10 bases separating them. CDR3 DNA: TGTGCCAGCAGTCCCTACATGGCAGATACGCAGTATTTT. Protein: CASSPYMADTQYF.

CDR3 sequence reads: CSASRGTGGSNQPQHF. The CDR3 DNA reads TGCAGTGCTAGCCGTGGGACAGGGGGAAGCAATCAGCCCCAGCATTTT. The chain recombines TRBV20-1 with TRBJ1-5; TRBD1 agrees at 11 bases. This CDR3 has 16 residues. The germline CDR1 and CDR2 sequences are DFQATT and SNEGSKA (reference sequence). V was clipped by 3 bases and J by 1 base; unmatched bases: 5.

This clonotype was detected a few times. The V call is TRBV7-8, the J call TRBJ2-1; 9 positions agree with TRBD2. Unmatched junction bases numbered 6, after V lost 0 bases and J lost 0 bases. The CDR3 totals 18 residues. CDR1 and CDR2 from the germline V gene are SGHVS and FQNEAQ. CDR3 DNA sequence: TGTGCCAGCAGCTTAGCTGGTCTAGCGGGACGCTCCTACAATGAGCAGTTCTTC. Its protein is CASSLAGLAGRSYNEQFF.

J is TRBJ2-7 and V is TRBV20-1, with 10 bases matching TRBD1. Germline CDR1 reads DFQATT; CDR2 reads SNEGSKA (reference sequence). CDR3 length equals 13 residues. With 6 bases clipped from V and 2 bases from J, the junction kept 4 bases outside the gene matches. The CDR3 sequence: CSAEGQGPYEQYF. The DNA for the CDR3 is TGCAGTGCCGAGGGACAGGGGCCCTACGAGCAGTACTTC.

The rearrangement uses TRBV20-1 and TRBJ2-7, with D possibly being TRBD2 (6 bases). Trimming stripped 5 bases from V and 7 bases from J, with 18 bases between. CDR1 is DFQATT and CDR2 is SNEGSKA in the germline V gene (reference sequence). There are 13 residues in the CDR3. CDR3 protein: CSASEGRSREQYF. The CDR3 region has the DNA TGCAGTGCTTCGGAGGGACGGTCGCGAGAGCAGTACTTC.

This chain joins TRBV7-8 and TRBJ1-5; TRBD1 matches at 7 bases. Unmatched junction bases numbered 6, after V lost 5 bases and J lost 2 bases. CDR3 size: 15 residues. Germline V lookup: CDR1 SGHVS, CDR2 FQNEAQ. The chain's CDR3 is CASSVQGLGNQPQHF. CDR3 bases: TGTGCCAGCAGCGTACAGGGGCTCGGCAATCAGCCCCAGCATTTT.

The chain is built from TRBV6-5 and TRBJ1-6; perhaps TRBD1 as D (5 bases). Germline V lookup: CDR1 MNHEY, CDR2 SVGAGI. The CDR3 covers 15 residues. Trimming removed 0 bases at V and 7 bases at J, with 10 bases between. The CDR3 sequence is CASSYSVKGNSPLHF. DNA of the CDR3: TGTGCCAGCAGTTACTCGGTCAAGGGGAATTCACCCCTCCACTTT.

The chain uses TRBV5-1 and TRBJ2-7; D is unresolved. Germline loops: CDR1 SGHRS, CDR2 YFSETQ. The CDR3 is 13 amino acids. Between the trimmed V and J ends, which lost 3 bases and 2 bases, there was a span of 9 bases. The CDR3 DNA follows: TGCGCCAGCAGCTCCTCTCGAGCCTACGAGCAGTACTTC. It codes for CASSSSRAYEQYF.

This clonotype was found a few times. CDR3 in DNA: TGTGCCAGCAGCTTCTCTCTCCAAACAGAGTGGCAAGAGACCCAGTACTTC. Protein sequence: CASSFSLQTEWQETQYF. This chain links TRBV5-6 with TRBJ2-5; no reliable D call. The length of the CDR3 is 17 residues. The V end lost 2 bases, the J end lost 2 bases, and 19 bases lay between the germline ends. Germline V CDR1 and CDR2: SGHDT, YYEEEE.

CDR3 in amino acids: CASSPEMGPFYEQYF. The CDR3 DNA reads TGTGCCAGCAGCCCCGAGATGGGACCGTTCTACGAGCAGTACTTC. This chain joins TRBV5-5 and TRBJ2-7; D is perhaps TRBD1 or TRBD2 (5 bases each). The length of the CDR3 is 15 residues. Germline V lookup: CDR1 SGHKS, CDR2 YYEKEE (reference sequence). V dropped 4 bases and J dropped 3 bases, with 17 bases sitting between them.

This chain connects TRBV7-2 to TRBJ1-6; D remains ambiguous. The germline V and J ends were trimmed by 1 base and 0 bases, with 7 bases remaining between them. The germline V gene has CDR1 SGHTA and CDR2 FQGNSA. The CDR3 is 16 residues long. The CDR3 region has the DNA TGTGCCAGCAGCTTAGTCGCCGGCTCCTATAATTCACCCCTCCACTTT. Translating it yields CASSLVAGSYNSPLHF.

In its sample, this clonotype was seen a few times. The chain is built from TRBV4-2 and TRBJ2-1; 11 bases match TRBD2. This CDR3 has 17 amino acids. Trimming removed 1 base from V and 4 bases from J; junction bases left unmatched: 6. Germline values: CDR1 LGHNA, CDR2 YNFKEQ. For the CDR3, the DNA is TGTGCCAGCAGCCAAGGGGTTAGCGGGAGGGATTACAATGAGCAGTTCTTC. This sequence encodes CASSQGVSGRDYNEQFF.

Only a few counts were recorded for this clonotype. The chain has TRBV5-1 and TRBJ1-1; D unresolved. The CDR3 totals 13 residues. V was shortened by 0 bases and J by 6 bases, with 9 bases between the two germline ends. Looked up from germline, CDR1 is SGHRS and CDR2 is YFSETQ. The CDR3 bases are TGCGCCAGCAGCTTGGAAGGGATCCCTGAAGCTTTCTTT. Translation gives CASSLEGIPEAFF.

This sequence joins TRBV3-1 and TRBJ2-5, with 7 nucleotides matching TRBD2. J was trimmed by 1 base and V by 4 bases; bases with no gene match: 9. Germline V gene sequence: CDR1 LGHDT, CDR2 YNNKEL (reference sequence). The CDR3 totals 16 residues. The CDR3, as DNA: TGTGCCAGCAGCCTAGCACCAGCGGGGTCCCAAGAGACCCAGTACTTC. Its protein is CASSLAPAGSQETQYF.

The chain carries TRBV7-2 and TRBJ1-2; D remains ambiguous. The CDR3 spans 12 residues. The V gene lost 1 base and the J gene lost 9 bases, with 9 bases spanning the gap. Germline CDR1 SGHTA, CDR2 FQGNSA. This CDR3 is CASSLDRSSYTF. The CDR3, as DNA: TGTGCCAGCAGCTTAGATCGGAGCAGCTACACCTTC.

This clonotype has a count of ten or more. CDR3 bases: TGTGCCAGCAGCCAAGCCGGGACAGACCTCTACACCTTC. Translation: CASSQAGTDLYTF. The V call is TRBV5-6, the J call TRBJ1-2; 7 nucleotides agree with TRBD1. Germline trimming cut 4 bases from V and 10 bases from J; bases unmatched to any gene: 10. CDR1 is SGHDT and CDR2 is YYEEEE in the germline V gene. The CDR3 totals 13 residues. Combining the CDR3 with reference TRBV5-6 and TRBJ1-2 gives the whole variable domain DAGVTQSPTHLIKTRGQQVTLRCSPKSGHDTVSWYQQALGQGPQFIFQYYEEEERQRGNFPDRFSGHQFPNYSSELNVNALLLGDSALYLCASSQAGTDLYTFGSGTRLTVV.

The V and J genes are TRBV20-1 and TRBJ2-1, with 14 bases fitting TRBD2. V shed 0 bases, J shed 4 bases, and the junction held 5 bases outside the gene matches. CDR1 and CDR2 from the germline V gene are DFQATT and SNEGSKA (reference sequence). The CDR3 spans 17 residues. CDR3 loop: CSARETSGGASYNEQFF. DNA of the CDR3: TGCAGTGCTAGAGAGACTAGCGGGGGGGCGAGTTACAATGAGCAGTTCTTC.

The chain couples TRBV4-2 to TRBJ2-7, with 8 nucleotides matching TRBD2. In germline, CDR1 is LGHNA, CDR2 YNFKEQ. The CDR3 runs 15 residues. Trimming removed 1 base from V and 5 bases from J; junction bases left unmatched: 7. The CDR3 nucleotides read TGTGCCAGCAGCCAAGGGGCGGGGGGCAACGACGAGCAGTACTTC. Its translation is CASSQGAGGNDEQYF.

V is TRBV6-1 and J is TRBJ2-3; 8 positions match TRBD1. V lost 6 bases to trimming and J lost 1 base; unmatched junction nucleotides: 9. This CDR3 region has 16 residues. Per germline, CDR1 MNHNS and CDR2 SASEGT. Here the CDR3 DNA reads TGTGCCAGCAGCCCAGGGGGCTTAGGGGGCACAGATACGCAGTATTTT. It is translated as CASSPGGLGGTDTQYF.

The chain carries TRBV5-1 and TRBJ2-3; D remains ambiguous. Germline CDR1 is SGHRS and CDR2 is YFSETQ. V was cut by 7 bases and J by 0 bases, with 15 bases left in between. This CDR3 is 15 amino acids long. The CDR3 nucleotides are TGCGCCAGCGGGCAGTTAGGGCAAAGCACAGATACGCAGTATTTT. This gives the protein CASGQLGQSTDTQYF.

This chain joins TRBV2 and TRBJ1-1, with 8 bases lining up with TRBD1. With 2 bases clipped from V and 14 bases from J, the junction kept 7 bases outside the gene matches. This CDR3 is 12 amino acids long. Germline CDR1 and CDR2: SNHLY and FYNNEI. CDR3: CASSESPDRGFF. Written as DNA, the CDR3 is TGTGCCAGCAGTGAATCCCCAGACAGGGGATTCTTT.